This T cell receptor beta chain was recovered during a study of blood T cell repertoires in COVID-19 (TCRdb year 2020). For the study in its entirety: Samples covering the acute and convalescent phases of COVID-19 were provided by collaborators in the United States, Italy and Spain. The material from the prospective study consisted of cDNA or gDNA derived from T cells, B-cell-depleted T cells, or PBMCs. Where HLA class I and class II types were available, the types were taken from metadata supplied by the sample provider, not from assay-based typing. The repertoires were released in a freely available public database meant as a resource for research on the immune response to SARS-CoV-2. The dataset comprised deeply sampled blood TCRbeta repertoires from subjects exposed to, actively infected with, or recovered from COVID-19. The sample metadata nearly always contained a de-identified subject ID, COVID-19 status, age in years and sex. Samples were obtained from the ongoing ImmuneRACE study (first 160 participants) and from some 1,200 subjects provided by 6 global collaborators.

Whole blood was collected in K2EDTA tubes by collaborating institutions according to the institutions' own protocols. Collaborator samples were shipped for TCRbeta analysis as frozen whole blood, isolated PBMCs, or DNA extracted from either sample type. TCRbeta CDR3 regions were amplified from genomic DNA by means of the immunoSEQ Assay, a bias-controlled multiplex PCR. As for the original processing: The number of nucleated cells in each sample was estimated by amplification of reference gene primers within the assay. To quantify the absolute abundance of each unique TCRbeta CDR3 rearrangement, sequence reads were collapsed and filtered. For each sample, productive Simpson clonality was calculated by taking the square root of Simpson's diversity index across productive rearrangements. This immuneACCESS table, as held by TCRdb, lists in-frame sequences with V and J called but not all clones. Of the missing ones, under half trace to an unresolved V gene in checked studies; the others have no known cause. That table gives V, J and clone size, and the DNA gave D and trimming. The sample profile shows about 60,000 clones; 80% to 90% of them were found once. The biggest ten clones account for around 8.3% of the sample.

Concerning this clone: The target of this receptor is not known. No base-level quality is on record; no much larger clone is a single base apart.

Relative to germline, V is 1 base shorter and J is 8 bases shorter, with 17 bases between their ends. Inclusive of the bounding cysteine and phenylalanine, the CDR3 is 15 residues long. Only the CDR3 portion is preserved as DNA: 45 bases, with reading frame beginning at the first base. CDR1 and CDR2 are read off the germline V gene as LGHNA and YNFKEQ. Broader findings and caveats from the paper: Clinical and demographic metadata were provided uncurated, with the amount varying by source and participant.

Sequenced input: peripheral blood. The V and J segments used are TRBV4-2 and TRBJ1-1, with the D gene not clear enough to name. The TCR comes from a human donor with active COVID-19. The donor label of this sample is uncertain. The sequence in DNA is TGTGCCAGCAGCCAAGCTACAAGAGAGAGGCAGGAAGCTTTCTTT. The translation is CASSQATRERQEAFF.